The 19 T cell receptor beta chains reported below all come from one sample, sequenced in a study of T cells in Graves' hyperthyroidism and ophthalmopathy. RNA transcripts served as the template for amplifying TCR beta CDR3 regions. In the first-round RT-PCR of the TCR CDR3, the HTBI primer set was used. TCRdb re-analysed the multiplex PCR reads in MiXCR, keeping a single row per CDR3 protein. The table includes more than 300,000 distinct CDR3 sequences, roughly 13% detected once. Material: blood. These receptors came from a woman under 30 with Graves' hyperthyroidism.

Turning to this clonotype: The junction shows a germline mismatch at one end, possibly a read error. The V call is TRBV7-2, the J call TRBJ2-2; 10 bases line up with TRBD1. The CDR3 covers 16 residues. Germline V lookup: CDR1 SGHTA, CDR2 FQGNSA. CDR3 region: CAGSRSRTGGTGELFF. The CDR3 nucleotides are TGTGCCGGCAGCCGGAGCCGGACAGGGGGGACCGGGGAGCTGTTTTTT.

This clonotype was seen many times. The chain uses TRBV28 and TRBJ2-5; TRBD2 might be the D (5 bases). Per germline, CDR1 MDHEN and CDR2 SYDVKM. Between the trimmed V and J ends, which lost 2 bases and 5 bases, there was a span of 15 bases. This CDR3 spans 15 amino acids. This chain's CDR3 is CASSLGSGKWETQYF. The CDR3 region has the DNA TGTGCCAGCAGTTTAGGATCGGGGAAATGGGAGACCCAGTACTTC. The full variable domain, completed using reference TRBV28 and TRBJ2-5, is DVKVTQSSRYLVKRTGEKVFLECVQDMDHENMFWYRQDPGLGLRLIYFSYDVKMKEKGDIPEGYSVSREKKERFSLILESASTNQTSMYLCASSLGSGKWETQYFGPGTRLLVL.

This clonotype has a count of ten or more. The CDR3 here is CATSDFEETQYF. As DNA, the CDR3 is TGTGCCACCAGTGATTTTGAGGAGACCCAGTACTTC. This chain connects TRBV24-1 to TRBJ2-5; D is ambiguous. The V gene's germline CDR1 is KGHDR and CDR2 SFDVKD. Trimming took 1 base from V and 5 from J, leaving 4 bases between them. The CDR3 extends over 12 amino acids.

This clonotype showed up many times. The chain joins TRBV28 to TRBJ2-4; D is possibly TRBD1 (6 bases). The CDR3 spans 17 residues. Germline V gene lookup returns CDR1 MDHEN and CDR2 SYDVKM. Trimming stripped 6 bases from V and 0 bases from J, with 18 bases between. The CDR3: CASSPPLGGIAKNIQYF. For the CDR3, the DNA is TGTGCCAGCAGCCCCCCCTTAGGGGGAATAGCCAAAAACATTCAGTACTTC. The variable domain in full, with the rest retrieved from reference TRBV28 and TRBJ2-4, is DVKVTQSSRYLVKRTGEKVFLECVQDMDHENMFWYRQDPGLGLRLIYFSYDVKMKEKGDIPEGYSVSREKKERFSLILESASTNQTSMYLCASSPPLGGIAKNIQYFGAGTRLSVL.

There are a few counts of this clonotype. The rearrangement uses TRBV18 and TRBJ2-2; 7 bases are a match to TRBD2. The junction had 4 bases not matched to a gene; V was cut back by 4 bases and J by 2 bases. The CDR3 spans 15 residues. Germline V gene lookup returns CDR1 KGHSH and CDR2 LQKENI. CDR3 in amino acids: CASSREGQNTGELFF. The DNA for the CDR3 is TGTGCCAGCTCACGGGAGGGCCAAAACACCGGGGAGCTGTTTTTT.

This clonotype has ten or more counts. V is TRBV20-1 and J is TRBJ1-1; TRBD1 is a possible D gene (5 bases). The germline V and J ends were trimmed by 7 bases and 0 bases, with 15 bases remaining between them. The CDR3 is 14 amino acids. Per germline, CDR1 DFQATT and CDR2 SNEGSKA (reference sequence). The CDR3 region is CSGPHRTLNTEAFF. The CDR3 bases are TGCAGTGGGCCCCACAGGACCCTGAACACTGAAGCTTTCTTT.

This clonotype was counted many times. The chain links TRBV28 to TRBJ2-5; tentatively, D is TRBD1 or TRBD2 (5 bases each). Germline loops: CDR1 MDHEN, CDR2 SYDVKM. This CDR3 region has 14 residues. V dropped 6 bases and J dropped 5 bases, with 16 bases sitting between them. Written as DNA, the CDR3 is TGTGCCAGCAGGCCCTCCGGGACCTGGGAGACCCAGTACTTC. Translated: CASRPSGTWETQYF.

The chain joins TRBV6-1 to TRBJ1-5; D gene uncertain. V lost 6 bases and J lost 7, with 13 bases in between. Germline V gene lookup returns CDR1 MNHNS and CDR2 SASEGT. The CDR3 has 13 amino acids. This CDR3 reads CASSSLGFQPQHF. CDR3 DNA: TGTGCCAGCAGCTCATTGGGGTTCCAGCCCCAGCATTTT.

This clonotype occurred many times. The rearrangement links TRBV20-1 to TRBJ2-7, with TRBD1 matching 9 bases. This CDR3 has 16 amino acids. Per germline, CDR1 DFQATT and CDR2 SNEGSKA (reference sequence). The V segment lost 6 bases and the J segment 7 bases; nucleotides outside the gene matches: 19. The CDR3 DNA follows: TGCAGTGCCCCAGAACTCCTACAGGGGGCGCTAGGGGAGCAGTACTTC. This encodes CSAPELLQGALGEQYF.

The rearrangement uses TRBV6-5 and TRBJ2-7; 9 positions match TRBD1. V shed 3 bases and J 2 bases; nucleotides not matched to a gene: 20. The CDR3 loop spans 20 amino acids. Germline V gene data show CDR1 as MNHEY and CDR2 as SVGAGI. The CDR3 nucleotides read TGTGCCAGCAGTTATGACCCGGGGGACAGGGTGGACCTAGGGGCCTACGAGCAGTACTTC. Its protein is CASSYDPGDRVDLGAYEQYF.

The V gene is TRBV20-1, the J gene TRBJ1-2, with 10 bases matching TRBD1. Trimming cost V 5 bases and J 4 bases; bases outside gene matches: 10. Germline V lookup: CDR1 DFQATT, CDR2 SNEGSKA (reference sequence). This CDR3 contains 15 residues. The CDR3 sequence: CSAGLGQGGGYGYTF. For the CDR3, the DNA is TGCAGTGCTGGGCTCGGACAGGGGGGCGGCTATGGCTACACCTTC.

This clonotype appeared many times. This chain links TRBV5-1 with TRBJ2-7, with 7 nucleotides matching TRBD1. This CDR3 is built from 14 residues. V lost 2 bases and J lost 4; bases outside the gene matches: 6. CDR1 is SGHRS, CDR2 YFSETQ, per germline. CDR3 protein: CASSLLQGSYEQYF. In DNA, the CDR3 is TGCGCCAGCAGCTTATTACAGGGGTCTTACGAGCAGTACTTC.

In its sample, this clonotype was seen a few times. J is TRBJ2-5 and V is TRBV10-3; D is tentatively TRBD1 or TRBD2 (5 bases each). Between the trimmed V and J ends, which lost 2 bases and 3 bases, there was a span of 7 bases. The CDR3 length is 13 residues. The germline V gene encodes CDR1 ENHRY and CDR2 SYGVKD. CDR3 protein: CAISERGEETQYF. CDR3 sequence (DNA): TGTGCCATCAGTGAGAGGGGAGAAGAGACCCAGTACTTC.

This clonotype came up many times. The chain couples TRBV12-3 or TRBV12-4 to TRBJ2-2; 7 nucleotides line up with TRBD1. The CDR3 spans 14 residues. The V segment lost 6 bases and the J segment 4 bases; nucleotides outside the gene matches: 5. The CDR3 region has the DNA TGTGCCAGCAGAACCGGGACAGCCACCGGGGAGCTGTTTTTT. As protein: CASRTGTATGELFF.

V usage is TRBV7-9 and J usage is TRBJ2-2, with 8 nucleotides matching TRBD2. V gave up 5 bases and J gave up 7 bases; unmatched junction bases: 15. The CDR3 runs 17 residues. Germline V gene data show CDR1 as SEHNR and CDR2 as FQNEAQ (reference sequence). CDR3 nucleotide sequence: TGTGCCAGCAGCCCAGGACTAGCCCCCGATCAGGTCGGGGAGCTGTTTTTT. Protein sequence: CASSPGLAPDQVGELFF.

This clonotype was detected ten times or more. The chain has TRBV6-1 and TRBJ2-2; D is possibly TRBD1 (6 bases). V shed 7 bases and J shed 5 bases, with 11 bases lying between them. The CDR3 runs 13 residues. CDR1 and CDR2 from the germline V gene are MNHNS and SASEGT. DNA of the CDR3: TGTGCCAGCATCGTCAGGGGTACCGGGGAGCTGTTTTTT. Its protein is CASIVRGTGELFF.

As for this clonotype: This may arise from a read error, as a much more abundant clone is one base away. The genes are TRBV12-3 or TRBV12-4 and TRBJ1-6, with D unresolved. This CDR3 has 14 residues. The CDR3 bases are TGTGCCTGCAGTTTCGAAGGGCAGCTTTCACCCCTCCACTTT. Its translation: CACSFEGQLSPLHF.

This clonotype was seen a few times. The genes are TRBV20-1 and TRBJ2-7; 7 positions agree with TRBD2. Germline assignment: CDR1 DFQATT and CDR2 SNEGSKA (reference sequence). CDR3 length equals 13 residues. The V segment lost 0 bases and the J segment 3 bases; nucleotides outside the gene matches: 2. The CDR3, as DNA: TGCAGTGCTAGAGAAGGACTAGTCTACGAGCAGTACTTC. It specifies CSAREGLVYEQYF.

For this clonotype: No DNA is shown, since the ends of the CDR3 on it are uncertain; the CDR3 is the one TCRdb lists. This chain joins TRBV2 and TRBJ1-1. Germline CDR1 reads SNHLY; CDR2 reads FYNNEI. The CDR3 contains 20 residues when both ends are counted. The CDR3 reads CASSGDHPEQYFGPGTEAFF.